This T cell receptor (beta chain) was recorded in a study of blood T cell repertoires in COVID-19. Here immunoSEQ multiplex PCR was the method, and the copy in TCRdb shows in-frame clones only, minus some. The sample comprises about 90,000 clones, more than 70% of which are singletons, and 0.47% rests with the top ten. The V and J ends lost 2 bases and 6 bases respectively, with 13 bases between them. Germline CDR1 is SGHDT and CDR2 is YYEEEE. The CDR3 loop spans 14 amino acids. The sample comprised peripheral blood. V and J are TRBV5-6 and TRBJ2-3, with D perhaps matching TRBD1 (5 bases). This TCR was sampled from a man aged 55 to 70 with acute or convalescent COVID-19. CDR3 protein: CASSLFQGSDTQYF. CDR3 DNA sequence: TGTGCCAGCAGCTTATTTCAGGGCTCGGATACGCAGTATTTT.